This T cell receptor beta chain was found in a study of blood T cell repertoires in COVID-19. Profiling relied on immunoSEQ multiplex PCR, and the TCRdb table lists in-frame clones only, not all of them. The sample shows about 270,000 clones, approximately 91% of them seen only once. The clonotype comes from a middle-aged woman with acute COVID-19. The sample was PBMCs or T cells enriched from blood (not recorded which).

CDR3 in DNA: TGTGCCACCAGCATTGGAGGCAATCAGCCCCAGCATTTT. Translation gives CATSIGGNQPQHF. This chain links TRBV15 with TRBJ1-5; D not certain. The length of the CDR3 is 13 residues. CDR1 and CDR2 from the germline V gene are LNHNV and YYDKDF (reference sequence). Trimming removed 4 bases at V and 2 bases at J, with 6 bases between. Complete variable domain (other parts from reference TRBV15 and TRBJ1-5): DAMVIQNPRYQVTQFGKPVTLSCSQTLNHNVMYWYQQKSSQAPKLLFHYYDKDFNNEADTPDNFQSRRPNTSFCFLDIRSPGLGDTAMYLCATSIGGNQPQHFGDGTRLSIL.